The T cell receptor (beta chain) under discussion was sequenced for a study of shared clonotypes between healthy human individuals. Background on the study: CD4 naive and memory got three plates each, CD8 naive two, CD8 memory one.

About this clone: Its matching antigen is unknown.

General study findings and limits: Of the naive CD4 clonotypes, 4% to 5% were shared across a handful of donors.

Repertoires were generated with immunoSEQ multiplex PCR, while TCRdb's copy carries only in-frame clones and drops some. There are roughly 2.4 million clones in the sample; about 94% occur only once, and approximately 0.13% lies in the top ten. The sequencing input was naive CD4+ T cells sorted from blood. Subset denoted: CD45RA+ positively selected. The TCR sequence derives from a man aged 18 to 29 in good health.

The CDR3, as DNA: TGTGCCAGCAGTGGAGAGGACAGGGTTGGCTATGGCTACACCTTC. Its protein product is CASSGEDRVGYGYTF. The J gene is TRBJ1-2, the V gene TRBV28; 8 bases align to TRBD1. Germline V CDR1 and CDR2: MDHEN, SYDVKM. The CDR3 is 15 residues long. Trimming removed 5 bases from V and 4 bases from J; junction bases left unmatched: 9.